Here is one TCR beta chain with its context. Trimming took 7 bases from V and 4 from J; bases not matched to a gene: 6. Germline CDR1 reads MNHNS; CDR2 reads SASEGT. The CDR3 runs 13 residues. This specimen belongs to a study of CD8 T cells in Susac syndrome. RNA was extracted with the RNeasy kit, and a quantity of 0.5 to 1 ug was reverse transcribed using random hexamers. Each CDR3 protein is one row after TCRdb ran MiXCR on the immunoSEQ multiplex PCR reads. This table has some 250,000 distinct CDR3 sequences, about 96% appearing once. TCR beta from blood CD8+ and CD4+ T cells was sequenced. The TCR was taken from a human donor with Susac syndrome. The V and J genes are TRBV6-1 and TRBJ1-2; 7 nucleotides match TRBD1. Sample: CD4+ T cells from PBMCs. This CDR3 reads CASNNRGTYGYTF. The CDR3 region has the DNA TGTGCCAGCAACAACAGGGGAACCTATGGCTACACCTTC.